This T cell receptor (beta chain) was profiled in a study of T cells expressing NK-cell markers (dated by TCRdb to about 2020). At the level of the whole study: Three sorted T-cell subsets (CD3+CD56+NKG2C+, CD3+CD56+NKG2C- and CD3+CD56-NKG2C+) from 7 to 9 donors had their TCR beta-chain repertoires profiled. Seven of the eight sequenced donors were HCMV-seropositive and one was HCMV-seronegative. The eight sequenced donors were randomly selected healthy volunteers, three men and five women. The libraries were sequenced on Illumina HiSeq 2000/2500, MiSeq or NextSeq, producing 2 x 150 bp reads. What the authors observed across the whole study: In about six donors, the dominant CD3+CD56+NKG2C+ clonotypes were found to rank among the top 10 CD8+ clonotypes and to make up about 1.0-7.5% of CD8+ T cells. It remained unclear whether the expanded NKG2C-expressing T cell clones were specific for HCMV antigens. Those dominant clonotypes were again the most abundant among CD3+CD56-NKG2C+ cells in a handful of donors, at roughly 25-65%.

As regards this clonotype: Its antigen remains unidentified.

A commercial ELISA kit detecting HCMV-specific IgG in serum was used to determine HCMV serostatus. Ficoll density gradient centrifugation was used to isolate peripheral blood mononuclear cells from blood. Including cysteine and phenylalanine, the CDR3 has 16 amino acids. No nucleotide data were recorded. Sequences SEHNR (CDR1) and FQNEAQ (CDR2) are obtained from the germline V gene (reference sequence). Sequenced on an Illumina HiSeq 2000. The TCR beta cDNA libraries were made using 5'RACE template switching, a step that added both a universal primer site and unique molecular identifiers. cDNA synthesis was primed from the TCR beta constant segment and was followed by two successive PCR amplification steps. In the original analysis: MIGEC was used to demultiplex reads and group reads by UMI, and MiTCR was used to assemble and quantify clonotypes. Only TCR cDNA sequences supported by at least two reads were kept to exclude erroneous sequences. The tcR package was used for downstream repertoire analysis, and clonotypes were matched across fractions by CDR3 nucleotide sequence plus V segment. VDJmatch was used to annotate antigen specificity against VDJdb, with one amino acid substitution allowed in CDR3. Each CDR3 protein sequence appears as one entry after TCRdb reprocessed the reads, and no DNA is included. The authors' filters were not applied to this entry. The sample's table lists a count of some 150,000 distinct CDR3 sequences. The biggest ten clones account for 9% to 15% of the sample.

This clonotype was obtained from a man between 18 and 29 years old in good health. Donor details come from another sample of the same person, matched by shared clones. The specimen was blood T cells: a sorted CD56 or NKG2C T cell subset, CD4+ or CD8+ T cells, or bulk PBMC T cells (not recorded which). The chain joins TRBV7-9 to TRBJ2-5; TCRdb picks TRBD2, but there is no DNA to check that call. The CDR3 here reads CASSVKTSGPLETQYF. Here the CDR3 is joined to the reference TRBV7-9 and TRBJ2-5 genes, and the full variable domain is: DTGVSQNPRHKITKRGQNVTFRCDPISEHNRLYWYRQTLGQGPEFLTYFQNEAQLEKSRLLSDRFSAERPKGSFSTLEIQRTEQGDSAMYLCASSVKTSGPLETQYFGPGTRLLVL.